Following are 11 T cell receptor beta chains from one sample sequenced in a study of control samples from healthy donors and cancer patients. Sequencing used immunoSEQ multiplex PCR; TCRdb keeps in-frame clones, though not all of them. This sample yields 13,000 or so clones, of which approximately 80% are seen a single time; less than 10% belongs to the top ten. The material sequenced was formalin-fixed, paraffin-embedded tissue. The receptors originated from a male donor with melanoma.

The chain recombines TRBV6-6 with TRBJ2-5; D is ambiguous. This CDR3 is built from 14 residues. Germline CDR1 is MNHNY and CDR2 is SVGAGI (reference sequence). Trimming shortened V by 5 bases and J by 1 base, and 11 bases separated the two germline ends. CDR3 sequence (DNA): TGTGCCAGCAGTACTCCGGGCCCCCAAGAGACCCAGTACTTC. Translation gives CASSTPGPQETQYF.

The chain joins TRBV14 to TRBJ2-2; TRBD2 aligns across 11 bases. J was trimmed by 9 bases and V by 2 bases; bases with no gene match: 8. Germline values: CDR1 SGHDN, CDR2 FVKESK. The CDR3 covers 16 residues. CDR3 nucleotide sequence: TGTGCCAGCAGCCAATGGCTAGCGGGGGGTCACAGGGAGCTGTTTTTT. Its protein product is CASSQWLAGGHRELFF.

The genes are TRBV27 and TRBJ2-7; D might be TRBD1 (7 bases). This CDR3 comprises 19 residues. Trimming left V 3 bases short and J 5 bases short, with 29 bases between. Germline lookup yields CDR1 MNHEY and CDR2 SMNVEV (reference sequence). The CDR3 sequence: CASSLATRGASSRPNEQYF. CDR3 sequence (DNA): TGTGCCAGCAGTTTGGCTACCAGGGGGGCATCCTCCAGGCCTAACGAGCAGTACTTC.

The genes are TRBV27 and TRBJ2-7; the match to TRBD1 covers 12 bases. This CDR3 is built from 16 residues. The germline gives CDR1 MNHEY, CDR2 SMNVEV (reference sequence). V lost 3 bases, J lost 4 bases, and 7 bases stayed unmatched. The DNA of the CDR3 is TGTGCCAGCAGTTTGTCTGGGACAGGGGGCCTTTACGAGCAGTACTTC. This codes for CASSLSGTGGLYEQYF.

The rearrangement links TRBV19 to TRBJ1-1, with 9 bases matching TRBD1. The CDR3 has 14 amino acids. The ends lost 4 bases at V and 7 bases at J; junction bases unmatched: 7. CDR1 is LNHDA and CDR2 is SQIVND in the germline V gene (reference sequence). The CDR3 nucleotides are TGTGCCAGTAGTAGACGACAGGGGGATCTTGAAGCTTTCTTT. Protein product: CASSRRQGDLEAFF.

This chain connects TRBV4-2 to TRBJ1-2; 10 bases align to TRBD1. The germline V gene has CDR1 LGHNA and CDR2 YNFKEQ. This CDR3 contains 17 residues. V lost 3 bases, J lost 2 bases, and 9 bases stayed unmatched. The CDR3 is CASSQALGQGGNYGYTF. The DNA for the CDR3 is TGTGCCAGCAGCCAGGCGCTCGGACAGGGGGGCAACTATGGCTACACCTTC.

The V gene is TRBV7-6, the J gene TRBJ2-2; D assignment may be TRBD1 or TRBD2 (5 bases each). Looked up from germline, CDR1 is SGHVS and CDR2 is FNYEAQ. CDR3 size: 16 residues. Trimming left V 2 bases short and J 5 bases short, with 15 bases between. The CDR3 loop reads CASSLRAGGGTGELFF. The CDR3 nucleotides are TGTGCCAGCAGCTTAAGGGCTGGTGGGGGAACCGGGGAGCTGTTTTTT.

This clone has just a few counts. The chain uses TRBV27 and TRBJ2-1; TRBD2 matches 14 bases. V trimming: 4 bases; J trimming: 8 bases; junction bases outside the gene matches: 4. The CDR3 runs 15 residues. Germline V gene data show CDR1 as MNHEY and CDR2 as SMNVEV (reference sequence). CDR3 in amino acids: CASSSGLAGGYEQFF. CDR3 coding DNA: TGTGCCAGCAGTTCAGGACTAGCGGGGGGTTATGAGCAGTTCTTC.

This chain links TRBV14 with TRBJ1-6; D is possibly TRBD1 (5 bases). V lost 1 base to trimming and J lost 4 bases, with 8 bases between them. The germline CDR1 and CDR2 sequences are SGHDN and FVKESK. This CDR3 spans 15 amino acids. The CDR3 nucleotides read TGTGCCAGCAGCCAAGGACAGCGTTATAATTCACCCCTCCACTTT. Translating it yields CASSQGQRYNSPLHF. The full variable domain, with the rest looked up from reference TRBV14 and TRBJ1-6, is EAGVTQFPSHSVIEKGQTVTLRCDPISGHDNLYWYRRVMGKEIKFLLHFVKESKQDESGMPNNRFLAERTGGTYSTLKVQPAELEDSGVYFCASSQGQRYNSPLHFGNGTRLTVT.

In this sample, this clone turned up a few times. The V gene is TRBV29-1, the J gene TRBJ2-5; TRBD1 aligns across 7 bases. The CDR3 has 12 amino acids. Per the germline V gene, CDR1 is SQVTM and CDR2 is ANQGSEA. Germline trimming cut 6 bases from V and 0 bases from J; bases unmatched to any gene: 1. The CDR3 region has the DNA TGCAGCGTCGGGACAGACCAAGAGACCCAGTACTTC. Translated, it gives CSVGTDQETQYF.

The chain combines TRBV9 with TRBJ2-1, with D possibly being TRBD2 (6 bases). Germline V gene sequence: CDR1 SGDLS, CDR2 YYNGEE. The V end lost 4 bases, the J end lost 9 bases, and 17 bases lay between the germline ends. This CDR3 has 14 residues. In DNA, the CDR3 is TGTGCCAGCAGCCGCCTCGGTAGCGGAGTTGAGCAGTTCTTC. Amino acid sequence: CASSRLGSGVEQFF.